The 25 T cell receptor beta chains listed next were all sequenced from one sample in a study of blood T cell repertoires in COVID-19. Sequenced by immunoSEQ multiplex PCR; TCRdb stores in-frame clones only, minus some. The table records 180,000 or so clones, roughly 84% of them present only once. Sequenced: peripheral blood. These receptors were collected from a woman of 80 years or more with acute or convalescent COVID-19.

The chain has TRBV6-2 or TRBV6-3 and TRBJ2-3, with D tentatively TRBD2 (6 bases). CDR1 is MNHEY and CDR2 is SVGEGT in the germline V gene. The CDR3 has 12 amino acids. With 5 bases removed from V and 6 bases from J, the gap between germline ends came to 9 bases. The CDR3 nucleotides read TGTGCCAGCAGTCGACGGGGGGATACGCAGTATTTT. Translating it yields CASSRRGDTQYF.

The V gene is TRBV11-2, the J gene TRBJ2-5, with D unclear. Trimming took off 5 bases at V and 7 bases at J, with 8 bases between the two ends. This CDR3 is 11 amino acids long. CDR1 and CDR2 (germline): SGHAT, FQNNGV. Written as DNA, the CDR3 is TGTGCCAGCAGCCGTCCGGGGACCCAGTACTTC. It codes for CASSRPGTQYF.

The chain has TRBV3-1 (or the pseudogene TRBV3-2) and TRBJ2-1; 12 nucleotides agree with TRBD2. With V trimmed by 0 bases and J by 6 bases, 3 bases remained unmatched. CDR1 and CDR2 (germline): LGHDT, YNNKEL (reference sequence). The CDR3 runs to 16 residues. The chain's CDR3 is CASSQDVTSGGNEQFF. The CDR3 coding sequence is TGTGCCAGCAGCCAAGACGTGACTAGCGGGGGCAATGAGCAGTTCTTC.

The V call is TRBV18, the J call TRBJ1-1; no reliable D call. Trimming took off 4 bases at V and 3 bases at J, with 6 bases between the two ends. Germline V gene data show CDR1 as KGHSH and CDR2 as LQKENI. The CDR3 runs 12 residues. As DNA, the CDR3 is TGTGCCAGCTCACGACTCGACACTGAAGCTTTCTTT. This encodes CASSRLDTEAFF.

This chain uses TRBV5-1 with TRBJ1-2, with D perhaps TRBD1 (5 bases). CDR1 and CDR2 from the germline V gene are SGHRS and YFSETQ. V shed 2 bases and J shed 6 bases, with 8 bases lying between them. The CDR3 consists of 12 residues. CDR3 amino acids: CASSFVGDGYTF. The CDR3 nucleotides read TGCGCCAGCAGCTTCGTAGGGGATGGCTACACCTTC.

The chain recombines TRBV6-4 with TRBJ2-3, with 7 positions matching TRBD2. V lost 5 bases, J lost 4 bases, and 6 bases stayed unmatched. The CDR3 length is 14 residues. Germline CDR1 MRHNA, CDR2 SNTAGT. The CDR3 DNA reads TGTGCCAGCAGTACAGGACTAGAGTCAGATACGCAGTATTTT. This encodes CASSTGLESDTQYF.

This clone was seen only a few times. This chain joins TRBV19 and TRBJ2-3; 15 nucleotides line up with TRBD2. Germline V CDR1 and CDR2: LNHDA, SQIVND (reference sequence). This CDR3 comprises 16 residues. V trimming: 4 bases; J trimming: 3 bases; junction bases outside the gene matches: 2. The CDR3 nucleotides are TGTGCCAGTAGTACGGGACTAGCGGGAGGAACAGATACGCAGTATTTT. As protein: CASSTGLAGGTDTQYF.

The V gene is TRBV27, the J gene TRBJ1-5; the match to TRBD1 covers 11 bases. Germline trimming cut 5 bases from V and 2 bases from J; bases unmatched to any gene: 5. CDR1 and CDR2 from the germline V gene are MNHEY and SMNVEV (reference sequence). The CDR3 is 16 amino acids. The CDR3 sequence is CASSPWDRGGNQPQHF. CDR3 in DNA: TGTGCCAGCAGTCCCTGGGACAGGGGGGGCAATCAGCCCCAGCATTTT.

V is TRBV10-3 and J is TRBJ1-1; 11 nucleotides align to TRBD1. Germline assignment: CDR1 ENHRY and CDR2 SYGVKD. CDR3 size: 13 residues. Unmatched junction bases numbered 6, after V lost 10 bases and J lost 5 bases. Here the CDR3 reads CANSRDRGTEAFF. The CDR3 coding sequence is TGTGCCAACTCTAGGGACAGGGGGACTGAAGCTTTCTTT.

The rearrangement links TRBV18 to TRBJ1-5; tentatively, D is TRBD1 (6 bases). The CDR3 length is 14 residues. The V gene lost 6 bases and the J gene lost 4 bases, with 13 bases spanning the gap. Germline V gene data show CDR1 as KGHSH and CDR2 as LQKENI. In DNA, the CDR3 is TGTGCCAGCTCCCCTGGACAGCCTAATCAGCCCCAGCATTTT. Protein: CASSPGQPNQPQHF.

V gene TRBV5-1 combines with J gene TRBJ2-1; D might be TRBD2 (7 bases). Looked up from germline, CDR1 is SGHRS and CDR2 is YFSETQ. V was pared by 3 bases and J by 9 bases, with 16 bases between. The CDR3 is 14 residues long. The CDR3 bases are TGCGCCAGCAGCTGGGACGGGGGGCTGGGTGAGCAGTTCTTC. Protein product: CASSWDGGLGEQFF.

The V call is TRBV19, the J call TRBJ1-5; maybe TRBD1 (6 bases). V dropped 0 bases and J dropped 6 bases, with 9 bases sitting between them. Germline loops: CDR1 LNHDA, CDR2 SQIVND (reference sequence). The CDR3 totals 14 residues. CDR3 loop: CASSIEGAGQPQHF. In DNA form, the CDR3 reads TGTGCCAGTAGTATAGAGGGGGCTGGTCAGCCCCAGCATTTT.

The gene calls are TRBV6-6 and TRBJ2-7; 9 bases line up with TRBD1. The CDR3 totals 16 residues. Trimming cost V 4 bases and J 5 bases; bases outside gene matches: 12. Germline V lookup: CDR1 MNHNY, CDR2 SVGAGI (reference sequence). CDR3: CASSWTYRGRGNEQYF. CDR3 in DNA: TGTGCCAGCAGTTGGACCTACAGGGGGCGAGGAAACGAGCAGTACTTC.

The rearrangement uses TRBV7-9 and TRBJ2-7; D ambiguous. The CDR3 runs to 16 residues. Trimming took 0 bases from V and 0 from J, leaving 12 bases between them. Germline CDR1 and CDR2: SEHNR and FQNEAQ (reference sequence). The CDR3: CASSLANFKSSYEQYF. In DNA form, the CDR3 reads TGTGCCAGCAGCTTAGCAAACTTCAAAAGCTCCTACGAGCAGTACTTC.

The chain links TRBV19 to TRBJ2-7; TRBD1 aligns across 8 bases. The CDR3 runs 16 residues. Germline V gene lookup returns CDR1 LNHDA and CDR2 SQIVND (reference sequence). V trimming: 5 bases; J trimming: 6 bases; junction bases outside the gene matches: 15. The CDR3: CASSAHPDRVKIEQYF. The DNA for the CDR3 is TGTGCCAGTAGTGCCCATCCGGACAGGGTTAAGATCGAGCAGTACTTC.

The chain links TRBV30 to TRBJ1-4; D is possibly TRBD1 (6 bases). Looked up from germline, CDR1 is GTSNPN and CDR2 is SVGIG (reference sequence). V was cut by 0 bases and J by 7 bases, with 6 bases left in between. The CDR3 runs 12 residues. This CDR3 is CAWSVGGEKLFF. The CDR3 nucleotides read TGTGCCTGGAGTGTAGGGGGTGAAAAACTGTTTTTT.

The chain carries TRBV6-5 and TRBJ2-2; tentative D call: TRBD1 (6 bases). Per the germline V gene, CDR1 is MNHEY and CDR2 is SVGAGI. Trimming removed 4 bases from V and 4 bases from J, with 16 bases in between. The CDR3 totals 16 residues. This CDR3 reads CASSSTDRFITGELFF. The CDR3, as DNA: TGTGCCAGCAGTTCCACCGACAGGTTTATCACCGGGGAGCTGTTTTTT.

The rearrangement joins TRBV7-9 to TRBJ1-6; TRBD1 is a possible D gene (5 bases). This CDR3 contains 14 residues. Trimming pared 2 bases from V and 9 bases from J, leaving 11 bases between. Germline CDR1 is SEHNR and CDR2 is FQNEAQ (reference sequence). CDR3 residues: CASSLPGGFSPLHF. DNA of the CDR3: TGTGCCAGCAGCTTACCCGGGGGTTTTTCACCCCTCCACTTT.

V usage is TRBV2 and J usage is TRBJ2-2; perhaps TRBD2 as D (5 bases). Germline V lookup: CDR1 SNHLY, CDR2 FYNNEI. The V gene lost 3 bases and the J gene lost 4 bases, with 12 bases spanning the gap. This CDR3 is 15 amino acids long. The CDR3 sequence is CASSERAWGTGELFF. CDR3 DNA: TGTGCCAGCAGTGAGAGGGCATGGGGCACCGGGGAGCTGTTTTTT. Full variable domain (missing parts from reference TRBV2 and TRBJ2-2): EPEVTQTPSHQVTQMGQEVILRCVPISNHLYFYWYRQILGQKVEFLVSFYNNEISEKSEIFDDQFSVERPDGSNFTLKIRSTKLEDSAMYFCASSERAWGTGELFFGEGSRLTVL.

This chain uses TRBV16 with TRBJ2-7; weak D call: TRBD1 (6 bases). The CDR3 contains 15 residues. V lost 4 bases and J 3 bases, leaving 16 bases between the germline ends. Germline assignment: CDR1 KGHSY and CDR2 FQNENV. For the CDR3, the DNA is TGTGCCAGCAGCCGACAGGACTCGCCACTCTACGAGCAGTACTTC. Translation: CASSRQDSPLYEQYF.

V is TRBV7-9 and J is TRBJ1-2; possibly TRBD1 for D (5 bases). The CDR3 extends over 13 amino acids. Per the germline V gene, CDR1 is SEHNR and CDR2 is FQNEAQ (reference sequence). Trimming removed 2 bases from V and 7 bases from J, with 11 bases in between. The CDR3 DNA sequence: TGTGCCAGCAGCTTATCGGGGGTCGGTGGCTACACCTTC. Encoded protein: CASSLSGVGGYTF.

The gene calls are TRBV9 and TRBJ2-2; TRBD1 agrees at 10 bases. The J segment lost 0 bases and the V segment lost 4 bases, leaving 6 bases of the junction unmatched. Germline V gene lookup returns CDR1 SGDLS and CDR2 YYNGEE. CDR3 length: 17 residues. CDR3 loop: CASSPRGQGANTGELFF. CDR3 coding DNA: TGTGCCAGCAGCCCCCGAGGACAGGGGGCGAACACCGGGGAGCTGTTTTTT.

In nucleotides, the CDR3 is TGTGCCAGCAGCTTTGGGAGGAACACTGAAGCTTTCTTT. It specifies CASSFGRNTEAFF. This sequence joins TRBV11-2 and TRBJ1-1, with D unclear. Trimming shortened V by 3 bases and J by 1 base, and 6 bases separated the two germline ends. The CDR3 has 13 amino acids. Germline V CDR1 and CDR2: SGHAT, FQNNGV. The whole variable domain, filled in from reference TRBV11-2 and TRBJ1-1, reads EAGVAQSPRYKIIEKRQSVAFWCNPISGHATLYWYQQILGQGPKLLIQFQNNGVVDDSQLPKDRFSAERLKGVDSTLKIQPAKLEDSAVYLCASSFGRNTEAFFGQGTRLTVV.

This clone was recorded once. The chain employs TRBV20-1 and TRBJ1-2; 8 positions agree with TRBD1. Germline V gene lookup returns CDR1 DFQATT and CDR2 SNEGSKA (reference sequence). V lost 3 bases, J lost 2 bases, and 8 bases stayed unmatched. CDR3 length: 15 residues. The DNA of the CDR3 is TGCAGTGCTAGTTACATTCAGGGGGCCAACTATGGCTACACCTTC. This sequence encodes CSASYIQGANYGYTF.

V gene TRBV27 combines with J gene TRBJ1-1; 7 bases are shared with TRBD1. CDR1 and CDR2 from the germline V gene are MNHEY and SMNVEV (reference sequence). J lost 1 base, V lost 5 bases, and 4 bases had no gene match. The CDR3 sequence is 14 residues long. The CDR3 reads CASSPRTGNTEAFF. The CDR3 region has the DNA TGTGCCAGCAGTCCAAGGACAGGGAACACTGAAGCTTTCTTT.